Following are 15 T cell receptor beta chains from one sample sequenced in a study of T cell repertoires in cytomegalovirus infection. TCRdb used MiXCR to reprocess the reads, holding one entry per CDR3 protein. The table includes over 90,000 distinct CDR3 sequences, more than 15% detected once. The specimen was PBMCs. The receptor set was obtained from a human donor in good health (CMV status not recorded). Some clones in this sample may be carry-over from other donors' samples.

This chain connects TRBV7-9 to TRBJ2-3; tentatively, D is TRBD2 (5 bases). Germline V gene data show CDR1 as SEHNR and CDR2 as FQNEAQ (reference sequence). The CDR3 is 12 amino acids. Trimming stripped 5 bases from V and 6 bases from J, with 9 bases between. The CDR3 DNA sequence: TGTGCCAGCAGCCCCGTAGCGGATACGCAGTATTTT. Its translation: CASSPVADTQYF.

The chain uses TRBV7-9 and TRBJ1-1; TRBD1 might be the D (6 bases). The germline gives CDR1 SEHNR, CDR2 FQNEAQ (reference sequence). The ends were cut back, 5 bases at V and 5 bases at J, with 12 bases in the middle. The CDR3 loop spans 13 amino acids. The CDR3 loop reads CASSPQGWTEAFF. As DNA, the CDR3 is TGTGCCAGCAGCCCACAGGGATGGACTGAAGCTTTCTTT.

CDR3 loop: CASTDPFGQSNQPQHF. The DNA of the CDR3 is TGTGCCAGCACCGATCCATTCGGACAGAGCAATCAGCCCCAGCATTTT. This chain joins TRBV6-2 or TRBV6-3 and TRBJ1-5, with D perhaps matching TRBD1 (6 bases). Germline V gene sequence: CDR1 MNHEY, CDR2 SVGEGT. The CDR3 is made up of 16 amino acids. V was trimmed by 7 bases and J by 1 base, leaving 17 bases between them.

The J gene is TRBJ1-2, the V gene TRBV20-1; 8 bases align to TRBD1. Germline V gene sequence: CDR1 DFQATT, CDR2 SNEGSKA (reference sequence). The CDR3 spans 15 residues. V trimming: 8 bases; J trimming: 4 bases; junction bases outside the gene matches: 15. The CDR3 region has the DNA TGCAGTTCAGGGGGCTGGATGGGGCGCATCTATGGCTACACCTTC. This sequence encodes CSSGGWMGRIYGYTF.

Of note for this clonotype: Possible read error: a much larger clone is one base away. The chain recombines TRBV7-8 with TRBJ2-2; 7 bases align to TRBD2. In germline, CDR1 is SGHVS, CDR2 FQNEAQ. The CDR3 contains 16 residues. The CDR3 region is CARSLMAGANTGELFF. In DNA form, the CDR3 reads TGTGCCCGCAGCTTAATGGCGGGGGCGAACACCGGGGAGCTGTTTTTT.

This clonotype has at least ten counts. This chain connects TRBV7-3 to TRBJ1-1; 9 bases match TRBD1. The CDR3 has 17 amino acids. Germline CDR1 SGHTA, CDR2 FQGTGA. V dropped 6 bases and J dropped 5; count of bases not matched to a gene: 16. CDR3 DNA: TGTGCCAGCAGTCCTGCCAGCAGGGGGACAGGGAAGACTGAAGCTTTCTTT. Protein: CASSPASRGTGKTEAFF.

The rearrangement uses TRBV20-1 and TRBJ2-4; D uncertain. CDR3 length: 14 amino acids. Germline CDR1 reads DFQATT; CDR2 reads SNEGSKA (reference sequence). V was shortened by 0 bases and J by 3 bases, with 9 bases between the two germline ends. CDR3 sequence: CSARDGSVKNIQYF. The CDR3 DNA reads TGCAGTGCTAGAGATGGGTCGGTCAAAAACATTCAGTACTTC.

The chain joins TRBV29-1 to TRBJ2-5, with 10 bases fitting TRBD2. CDR1 is SQVTM and CDR2 is ANQGSEA in the germline V gene. This CDR3 has 14 amino acids. Unmatched junction bases numbered 6, after V lost 3 bases and J lost 5 bases. CDR3 sequence reads: CSVDSSGGAETQYF. The CDR3, as DNA: TGCAGCGTTGATTCCAGCGGGGGGGCGGAGACCCAGTACTTC.

The sample holds a few counts of this clonotype. The rearrangement uses TRBV30 and TRBJ2-7; tentative D call: TRBD1 (5 bases). Germline V gene lookup returns CDR1 GTSNPN and CDR2 SVGIG (reference sequence). Trimming took off 1 base at V and 0 bases at J, with 10 bases between the two ends. This CDR3 comprises 14 residues. CDR3 bases: TGTGCCTGGAGTGGCGACAGTAACTCCTACGAGCAGTACTTC. Encoded protein: CAWSGDSNSYEQYF.

This clonotype was observed at least ten times. The chain carries TRBV7-9 and TRBJ2-3; possibly TRBD1 or TRBD2 for D (5 bases each). Trimming removed 5 bases at V and 2 bases at J, with 17 bases between. The germline V gene has CDR1 SEHNR and CDR2 FQNEAQ (reference sequence). The CDR3 covers 16 residues. The CDR3 loop reads CASSAGTDPSTDTQYF. As DNA, the CDR3 is TGTGCCAGCAGCGCCGGGACCGACCCCTCCACAGATACGCAGTATTTT.

Only a few counts were recorded for this clonotype. The rearrangement links TRBV9 to TRBJ1-6, with 9 bases fitting TRBD1. Per the germline V gene, CDR1 is SGDLS and CDR2 is YYNGEE. Unmatched junction bases numbered 2, after V lost 4 bases and J lost 9 bases. The CDR3 contains 13 residues. Here the CDR3 reads CASSTDRGSPLHF. DNA of the CDR3: TGTGCCAGCAGCACGGACAGGGGTTCACCCCTCCACTTT.

This clonotype was found a few times. The CDR3 reads CAISDRTGDQPQHF. CDR3 nucleotide sequence: TGTGCCATCAGTGACAGGACAGGGGATCAGCCCCAGCATTTT. The rearrangement links TRBV10-3 to TRBJ1-5; TRBD1 aligns across 9 bases. From germline, CDR1 is ENHRY and CDR2 SYGVKD. Trimming at V came to 3 bases and at J to 5 bases, leaving 2 bases not matched to a gene. This CDR3 spans 14 amino acids.

The chain has TRBV12-3 or TRBV12-4 and TRBJ1-5; 7 nucleotides agree with TRBD1. The CDR3 runs to 16 residues. Trimming took 2 bases from V and 6 from J; bases not matched to a gene: 10. CDR3 loop: CASSLRSGTVGQPQHF. CDR3 in DNA: TGTGCCAGCAGTTTACGGTCCGGGACAGTAGGTCAGCCCCAGCATTTT.

This clonotype has at least ten counts. The J gene is TRBJ2-3, the V gene TRBV20-1; the match to TRBD2 covers 9 bases. With 4 bases clipped from V and 4 bases from J, the junction kept 15 bases outside the gene matches. Germline CDR1 and CDR2: DFQATT and SNEGSKA (reference sequence). The CDR3 sequence is 17 residues long. In DNA form, the CDR3 reads TGCAGTGCTATGTTGGGAGCGGGGGGCCTAAGGGCAGATACGCAGTATTTT. This encodes CSAMLGAGGLRADTQYF.

Only a few counts were recorded for this clonotype. The gene calls are TRBV12-3 or TRBV12-4 and TRBJ2-3; TRBD1 matches at 8 bases. V lost 6 bases and J lost 0; bases outside the gene matches: 5. CDR3 length equals 15 residues. The CDR3 loop is CASSLTGASTDTQYF. The CDR3 DNA reads TGTGCCAGCAGCCTGACAGGGGCTAGCACAGATACGCAGTATTTT.